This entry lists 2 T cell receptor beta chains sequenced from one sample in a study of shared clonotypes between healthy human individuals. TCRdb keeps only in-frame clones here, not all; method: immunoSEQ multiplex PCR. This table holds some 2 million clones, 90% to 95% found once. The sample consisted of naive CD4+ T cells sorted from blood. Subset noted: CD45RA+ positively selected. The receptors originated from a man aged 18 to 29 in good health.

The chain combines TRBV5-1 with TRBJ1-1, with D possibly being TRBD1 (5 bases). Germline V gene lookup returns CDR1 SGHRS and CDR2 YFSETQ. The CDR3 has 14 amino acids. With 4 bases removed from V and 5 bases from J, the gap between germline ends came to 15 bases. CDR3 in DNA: TGCGCCAGCAGCCACACGCAGGGTGGGACTGAAGCTTTCTTT. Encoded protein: CASSHTQGGTEAFF. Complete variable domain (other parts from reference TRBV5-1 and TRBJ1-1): KAGVTQTPRYLIKTRGQQVTLSCSPISGHRSVSWYQQTPGQGLQFLFEYFSETQRNKGNFPGRFSGRQFSNSRSEMNVSTLELGDSALYLCASSHTQGGTEAFFGQGTRLTVV.

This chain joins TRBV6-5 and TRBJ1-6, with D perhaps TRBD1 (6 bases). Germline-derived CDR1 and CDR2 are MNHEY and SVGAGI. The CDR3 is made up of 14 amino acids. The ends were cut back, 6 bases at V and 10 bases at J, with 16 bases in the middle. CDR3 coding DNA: TGTGCCAGCAGCCCGGACAGTATTGGGTCACCCCTCCACTTT. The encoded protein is CASSPDSIGSPLHF.